Below, 14 T cell receptor beta chains from the same sample are listed, as sequenced in a study of CD8 T cells in Susac syndrome. Random hexamers served to reverse transcribe roughly 0.5 to 1 ug RNA. In TCRdb, the immunoSEQ multiplex PCR reads were re-called with MiXCR into one record per CDR3 protein. The sample has about 200,000 distinct CDR3 sequences, about 95% seen once. The sequenced sample was CD4+ T cells from PBMCs. The receptors derive from a human donor in good health.

CDR3 in DNA: TGTGCCATCAGTGCCGGACAGGCCTACGAGCAGTACTTC. The encoded protein is CAISAGQAYEQYF. The V gene is TRBV10-3, the J gene TRBJ2-7; 7 nucleotides agree with TRBD1. The CDR3 covers 13 residues. Trimming cost V 4 bases and J 2 bases; bases outside gene matches: 2. CDR1 and CDR2 (germline): ENHRY, SYGVKD.

The chain combines TRBV2 with TRBJ1-1, with TRBD1 identical over 7 bases. The CDR3 totals 14 residues. Looked up from germline, CDR1 is SNHLY and CDR2 is FYNNEI. V lost 6 bases and J lost 2; bases outside the gene matches: 6. The CDR3 region is CASSKTGRNTEAFF. The DNA of the CDR3 is TGTGCCAGCAGCAAGACAGGGCGTAACACTGAAGCTTTCTTT.

In its sample, this clonotype was seen a few times. This sequence joins TRBV10-3 and TRBJ2-7; D is unclear. The CDR3 length is 13 residues. The V gene's germline CDR1 is ENHRY and CDR2 SYGVKD. The V and J ends lost 0 bases and 5 bases respectively, with 8 bases between them. The CDR3 DNA is TGTGCCATCAGTGAGTCGGCTGGGCACGAGCAGTACGTC. Translating gives CAISESAGHEQYV.

The rearrangement links TRBV20-1 to TRBJ2-5; D gene uncertain. This CDR3 contains 11 residues. CDR1 and CDR2 from the germline V gene are DFQATT and SNEGSKA (reference sequence). V was cut by 4 bases and J by 3 bases, with 6 bases left in between. The CDR3 is CSATTEETQYF. The DNA for the CDR3 is TGCAGTGCTACTACCGAAGAGACCCAGTACTTC.

The V and J genes are TRBV10-1 and TRBJ2-3, with D possibly matching TRBD1 (5 bases). Per germline, CDR1 WNHNN and CDR2 SYGVQD (reference sequence). Trimming took off 2 bases at V and 10 bases at J, with 16 bases between the two ends. The CDR3 contains 14 residues. This chain's CDR3 is CASSETGALRAQYF. Here the CDR3 DNA reads TGCGCCAGCAGTGAGACAGGAGCCCTCCGGGCGCAGTATTTT.

The CDR3 here is CSAPRSGREGDTQYF. The CDR3 DNA sequence: TGCAGTGCTCCTCGTAGCGGGAGGGAGGGAGATACGCAGTATTTT. The chain is built from TRBV20-1 and TRBJ2-3; the match to TRBD2 covers 11 bases. Looked up from germline, CDR1 is DFQATT and CDR2 is SNEGSKA (reference sequence). The V and J ends lost 5 bases and 5 bases, in that order; junction bases with no gene match: 9. The CDR3 extends over 15 amino acids.

CDR3 bases: TGTGCCAGCAGCCCCCGGACAGGGAAGAACACCGGGGAGCTGTTTTTT. This gives the protein CASSPRTGKNTGELFF. The chain employs TRBV9 and TRBJ2-2; 8 bases align to TRBD1. Germline V gene lookup returns CDR1 SGDLS and CDR2 YYNGEE. The CDR3 has 16 amino acids. The trim removed 4 bases at V and 1 base at J, leaving 6 bases unmatched.

This clonotype has only one observation. The rearrangement uses TRBV12-3 or TRBV12-4 and TRBJ2-2; 8 bases fit TRBD1. The CDR3 is made up of 15 amino acids. V was clipped by 6 bases and J by 1 base; unmatched bases: 4. CDR3 sequence reads: CASSLDRGNTGELFF. The CDR3 DNA sequence: TGTGCCAGCAGCCTCGACAGGGGGAACACCGGGGAGCTGTTTTTT.

V and J are TRBV18 and TRBJ1-6; 10 positions match TRBD1. CDR3 size: 14 residues. Germline V gives CDR1 KGHSH, CDR2 LQKENI. Unmatched junction bases numbered 7, after V lost 8 bases and J lost 9 bases. The chain's CDR3 is CASTSGQGVSPLHF. CDR3 DNA sequence: TGTGCCAGCACGAGCGGACAGGGGGTTTCACCCCTCCACTTT. The variable domain in full, completed from reference TRBV18 and TRBJ1-6, reads NAGVMQNPRHLVRRRGQEARLRCSPMKGHSHVYWYRQLPEEGLKFMVYLQKENIIDESGMPKERFSAEFPKEGPSILRIQQVVRGDSAAYFCASTSGQGVSPLHFGNGTRLTVT.

This clonotype was seen a few times. V and J are TRBV24-1 and TRBJ2-2; D gene ambiguous. The V and J ends lost 7 bases and 1 base respectively, with 3 bases between them. The CDR3 has 12 residues. Germline-derived CDR1 and CDR2 are KGHDR and SFDVKD. CDR3 protein: CATRGNTGELFF. As DNA, the CDR3 is TGTGCCACCAGGGGGAACACCGGGGAGCTGTTTTTT.

DNA for the CDR3: TGTGCCAGCAGCTTGAGGCGGGAGGCACGCTATGAGCAGTTCTTC. Protein sequence: CASSLRREARYEQFF. The V call is TRBV7-3, the J call TRBJ2-1; 8 nucleotides agree with TRBD2. This CDR3 contains 15 residues. The germline CDR1 and CDR2 sequences are SGHTA and FQGTGA. V trimming: 3 bases; J trimming: 8 bases; junction bases outside the gene matches: 9.

The rearrangement links TRBV25-1 to TRBJ2-3; TRBD1 matches 10 bases. CDR1 and CDR2 from the germline V gene are MGHDK and SYGVNS. V dropped 2 bases and J dropped 2; count of bases not matched to a gene: 4. There are 16 residues in the CDR3. CDR3 amino acids: CASSEMGTGVTDTQYF. CDR3 DNA sequence: TGTGCCAGCAGTGAAATGGGGACAGGGGTCACAGATACGCAGTATTTT.

The gene calls are TRBV9 and TRBJ2-2; D ambiguous. CDR3 size: 14 residues. The germline V gene encodes CDR1 SGDLS and CDR2 YYNGEE. The V and J ends lost 7 bases and 0 bases respectively, with 10 bases between them. The CDR3 DNA follows: TGTGCCAGCGAAGGGATTACGAACACCGGGGAGCTGTTTTTT. It codes for CASEGITNTGELFF.

The chain recombines TRBV20-1 with TRBJ2-3; D gene uncertain. Germline V gene data show CDR1 as DFQATT and CDR2 as SNEGSKA (reference sequence). V shed 1 base and J shed 6 bases, with 8 bases lying between them. CDR3 length equals 12 residues. CDR3 in DNA: TGCAGTGCTAGAGTTGGGGTCGATACGCAGTATTTT. Amino acid sequence: CSARVGVDTQYF.